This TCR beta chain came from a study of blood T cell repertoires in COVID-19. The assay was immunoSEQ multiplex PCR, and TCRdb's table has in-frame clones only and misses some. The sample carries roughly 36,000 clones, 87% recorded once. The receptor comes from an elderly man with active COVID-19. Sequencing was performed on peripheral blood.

The CDR3: CASGLNTNYEQYF. CDR3 sequence (DNA): TGTGCCAGCGGACTAAACACGAACTACGAGCAGTACTTC. This sequence joins TRBV28 and TRBJ2-7; D may be TRBD2 (6 bases). The V and J ends lost 8 bases and 3 bases respectively, with 14 bases between them. The germline CDR1 and CDR2 sequences are MDHEN and SYDVKM. CDR3 size: 13 residues.